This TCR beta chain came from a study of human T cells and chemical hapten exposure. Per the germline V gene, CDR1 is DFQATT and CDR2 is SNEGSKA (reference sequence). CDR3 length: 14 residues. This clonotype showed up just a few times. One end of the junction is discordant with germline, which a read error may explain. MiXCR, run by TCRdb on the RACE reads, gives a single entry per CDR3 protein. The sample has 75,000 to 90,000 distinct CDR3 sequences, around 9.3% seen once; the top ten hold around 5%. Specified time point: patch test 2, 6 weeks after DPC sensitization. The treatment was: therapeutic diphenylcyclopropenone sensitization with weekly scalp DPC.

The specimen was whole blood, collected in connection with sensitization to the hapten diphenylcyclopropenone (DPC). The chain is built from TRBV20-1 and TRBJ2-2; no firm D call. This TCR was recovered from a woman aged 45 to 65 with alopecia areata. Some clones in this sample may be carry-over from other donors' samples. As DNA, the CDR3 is TGCAGTGCCAGAGTTGTCGTAGACGTCGGGGAGCTGTTTTTT. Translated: CSARVVVDVGELFF.